The source of this T cell receptor beta chain is a study of somatic mutations in cytotoxic T cells in rheumatoid arthritis. Study-level information: Patient blood (30 ml EDTA) was taken immediately after diagnosis and before treatment. Sorted by flow to nearly 100% purity were some V beta antibody-stained T-cell populations, including V beta1+ cells sequenced for TCRB.

The CDR3 has 11 amino acids. Per germline, CDR1 DFQATT and CDR2 SNEGSKA (reference sequence). Trimming shortened V by 7 bases and J by 2 bases, and 6 bases separated the two germline ends. Study-level points and caveats: Over 20% of CD8+ cells belonged to the largest CD8+ clone in about an eighth of the 65 patients.

Methods used by the authors: Seldom did patient CD8+ clones exceeding 1% match published virus-specific TCRB sequences. Clones were sequenced by immunoSEQ multiplex PCR, and TCRdb holds only the in-frame ones, with some missing. The V and J calls and clone size were taken over from that table, and D and trimming were inferred from the DNA. The table includes 15,000 to 20,000 clones, more than 65% detected once. Of note for this clone: The target antigen is unknown.

This chain connects TRBV20-1 to TRBJ1-3, with D possibly matching TRBD1 (5 bases). The sequenced sample consisted of CD8+ T cells sorted from blood. This TCR was sampled from an adult with rheumatoid arthritis. The CDR3 region has the DNA TGCAGTGGCAGGGCTGGAAACACCATATATTTT. It encodes CSGRAGNTIYF.